This record looks at one T cell receptor beta chain sequence and its context. The clone's antigen remains unknown. No clone much larger than this one lies a single base away; base qualities are absent. The data derive from a study of radiotherapy plus CTLA-4 blockade in lung cancer (dated by TCRdb to the late 2010s). Context from the whole study: Objective responses were observed in 15% to 20% of enrolled patients, and disease control was achieved in roughly 29%.

Library method: the immunoSEQ multiplex PCR assay. What TCRdb holds here is the immuneACCESS table cut down to in-frame rearrangements. Part of the clones is not present; checked against another copy, under half of the missing clones reflect an unresolved V gene, and the others are unexplained. In this sample the table shows 120,000 or so clones, just under 90% of which occur a single time. Approximately 7% of the sample comes from the top ten. General study outcomes and caveats: Increased serum interferon-beta after radiation, together with early dynamic changes in blood T cell clones, were reported to be the strongest predictors of response. After treatment with radiotherapy and ipilimumab, TCR clones that originated in tumors expanded in peripheral blood.

Focal radiation therapy combined with CTLA-4 blockade (ipilimumab) was tested in patients with chemo-refractory metastatic non-small-cell lung cancer. The germline V gene gives CDR1 as SGHRS and CDR2 as YFSETQ. From the cysteine up to the phenylalanine, the CDR3 has a length of 14 residues. The kept DNA is CDR3 alone, 42 bases in frame from the first base. V was cut back by 0 bases and J by 1 base, leaving a gap of 7 bases between them. This chain is built from TRBV5-1 and TRBJ2-5, with the D gene uncertain. The specimen comprised peripheral blood, sampled from a patient treated with radiotherapy plus ipilimumab. The receptor was isolated from a human donor with non-small cell lung cancer that progressed on radiotherapy plus ipilimumab. For the CDR3, the sequence is CASSLGGVQETQYF. DNA sequence: TGCGCCAGCAGCTTGGGTGGAGTCCAAGAGACCCAGTACTTC.